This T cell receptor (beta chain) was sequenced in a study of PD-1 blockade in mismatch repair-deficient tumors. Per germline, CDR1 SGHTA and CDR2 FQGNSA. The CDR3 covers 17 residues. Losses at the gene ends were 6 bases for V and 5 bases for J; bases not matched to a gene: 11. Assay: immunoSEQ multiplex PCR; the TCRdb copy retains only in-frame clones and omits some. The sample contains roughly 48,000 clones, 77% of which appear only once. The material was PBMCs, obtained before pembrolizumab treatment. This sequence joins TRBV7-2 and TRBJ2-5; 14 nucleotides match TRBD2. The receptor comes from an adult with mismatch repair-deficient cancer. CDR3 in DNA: TGTGCCAGCAGGAATAAAAGACTAGCGGGAGGGCGTGAGACCCAGTACTTC. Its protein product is CASRNKRLAGGRETQYF.